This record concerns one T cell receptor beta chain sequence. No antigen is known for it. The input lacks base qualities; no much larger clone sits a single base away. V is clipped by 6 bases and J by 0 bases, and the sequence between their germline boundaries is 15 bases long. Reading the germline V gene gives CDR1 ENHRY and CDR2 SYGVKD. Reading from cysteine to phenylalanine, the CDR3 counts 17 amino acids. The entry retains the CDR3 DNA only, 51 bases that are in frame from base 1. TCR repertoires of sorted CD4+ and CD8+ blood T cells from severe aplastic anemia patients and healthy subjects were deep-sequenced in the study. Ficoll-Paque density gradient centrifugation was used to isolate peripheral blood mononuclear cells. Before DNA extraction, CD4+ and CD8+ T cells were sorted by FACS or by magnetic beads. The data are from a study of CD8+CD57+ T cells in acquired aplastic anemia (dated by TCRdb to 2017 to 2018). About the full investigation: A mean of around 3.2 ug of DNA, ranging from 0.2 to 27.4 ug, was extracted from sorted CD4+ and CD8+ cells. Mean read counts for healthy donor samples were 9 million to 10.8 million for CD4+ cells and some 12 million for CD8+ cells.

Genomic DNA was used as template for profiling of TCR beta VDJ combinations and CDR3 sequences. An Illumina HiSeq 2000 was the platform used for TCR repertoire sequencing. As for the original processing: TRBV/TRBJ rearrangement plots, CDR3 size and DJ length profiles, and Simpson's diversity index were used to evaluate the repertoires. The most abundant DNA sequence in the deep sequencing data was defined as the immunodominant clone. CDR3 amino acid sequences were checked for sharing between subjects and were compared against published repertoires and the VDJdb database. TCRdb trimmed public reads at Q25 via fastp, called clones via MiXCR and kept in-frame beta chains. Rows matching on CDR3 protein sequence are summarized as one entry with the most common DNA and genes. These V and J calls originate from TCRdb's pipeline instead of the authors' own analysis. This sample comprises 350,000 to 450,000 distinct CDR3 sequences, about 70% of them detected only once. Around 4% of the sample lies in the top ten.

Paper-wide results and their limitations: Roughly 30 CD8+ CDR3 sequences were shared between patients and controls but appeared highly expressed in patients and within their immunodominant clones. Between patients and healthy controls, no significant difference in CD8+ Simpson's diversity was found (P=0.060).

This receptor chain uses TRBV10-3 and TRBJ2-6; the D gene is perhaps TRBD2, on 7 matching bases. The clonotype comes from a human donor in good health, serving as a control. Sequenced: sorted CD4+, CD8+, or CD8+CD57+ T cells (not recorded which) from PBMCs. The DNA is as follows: TGTGCCATCAGCTTAGGGGGGGGGAGCTCTGGGGCCAACGTCCTGACTTTC. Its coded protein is CAISLGGGSSGANVLTF.